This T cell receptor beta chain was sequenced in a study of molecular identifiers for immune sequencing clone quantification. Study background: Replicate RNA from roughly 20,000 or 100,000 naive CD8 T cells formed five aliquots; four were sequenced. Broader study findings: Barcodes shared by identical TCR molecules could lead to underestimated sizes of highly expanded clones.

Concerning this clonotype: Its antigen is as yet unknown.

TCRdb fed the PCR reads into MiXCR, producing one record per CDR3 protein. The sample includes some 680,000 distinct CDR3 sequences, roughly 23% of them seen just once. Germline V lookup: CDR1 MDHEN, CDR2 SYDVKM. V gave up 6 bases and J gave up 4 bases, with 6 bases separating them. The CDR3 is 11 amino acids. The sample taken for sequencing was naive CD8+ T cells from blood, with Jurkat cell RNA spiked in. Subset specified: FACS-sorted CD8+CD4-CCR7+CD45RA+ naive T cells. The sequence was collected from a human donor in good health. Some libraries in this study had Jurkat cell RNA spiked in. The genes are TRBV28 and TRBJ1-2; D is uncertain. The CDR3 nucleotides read TGTGCCAGCAGAGAAGTCTATGGCTACACCTTC. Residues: CASREVYGYTF.